The T cell receptor (beta chain) under discussion was sequenced for a study of T-cell memory formation after mild COVID-19. Deletions cut 6 bases from V and 3 bases from J, with 15 bases between. The CDR3 consists of 14 residues. TCRdb reanalysed the 5' RACE reads using MiXCR and keeps one entry per CDR3 protein. The table includes around 250,000 distinct CDR3 sequences, roughly 16% detected once. The clonotype originates from a man aged 18 to 35 who had mild COVID-19 (a few samples of this study predate the infection). Cell type and time point are not known. Material: PBMCs or a T cell subset sorted from them (not recorded which). This chain connects TRBV12-3 or TRBV12-4 to TRBJ2-7, with TRBD2 as a possible D gene (6 bases). The CDR3 DNA reads as TGTGCCAGCAGGGCCCAAGGGACTTTCTACGAGCAGTACTTC. Translation: CASRAQGTFYEQYF.